Below are 8 T cell receptor beta chains sequenced from a single sample in a study of blood T cell repertoires in COVID-19 (dated by TCRdb to about 2020). To prepare the library, the immunoSEQ multiplex PCR assay was applied. In TCRdb, the immuneACCESS table is reduced to in-frame sequences with V and J assigned. These tables do not hold every clone; where another copy was compared, an unresolved V gene accounts for under half, and the others remain unexplained. The sample table holds fewer than 500,000 clones, of which 70% to 85% were seen once. The ten largest clones add up to under 1.2% of the sample. The sequenced material came from peripheral blood. These TCRs come from a human donor with acute or convalescent COVID-19. The donor label of this sample is uncertain.

This clone has just a few counts. The chain uses TRBV7-9 and TRBJ1-2; weak D call: TRBD1 (5 bases). Deletions cut 5 bases from V and 4 bases from J, with 23 bases between. Germline values: CDR1 SEHNR, CDR2 FQNEAQ (reference sequence). CDR3 length equals 17 residues. The CDR3 reads CASSRIVVGTEGYGYTF. The CDR3, as DNA: TGTGCCAGCAGCCGCATTGTTGTCGGGACGGAGGGCTATGGCTACACCTTC.

This chain links TRBV7-9 with TRBJ2-1; the match to TRBD2 covers 7 bases. Germline V gene data show CDR1 as SEHNR and CDR2 as FQNEAQ (reference sequence). The CDR3 is 15 amino acids. The V segment lost 4 bases and the J segment 7 bases; nucleotides outside the gene matches: 10. This chain's CDR3 is CASSSSGEGGNEQFF. The CDR3 coding sequence is TGTGCCAGCAGCTCGAGCGGGGAGGGTGGAAATGAGCAGTTCTTC.

This clone appeared a few times. The rearrangement joins TRBV6-5 to TRBJ1-5, with unresolved D. This CDR3 has 14 residues. Trimming removed 7 bases from V and 1 base from J, with 11 bases in between. CDR1 and CDR2 from the germline V gene are MNHEY and SVGAGI. This chain's CDR3 is CASNLRLSNQPQHF. The CDR3, as DNA: TGTGCCAGCAATCTTAGACTGAGCAATCAGCCCCAGCATTTT.

On this clone: The sample carries other DNA sequences with the same CDR3. The V and J genes are TRBV27 and TRBJ1-5; D unclear. Germline V CDR1 and CDR2: MNHEY, SMNVEV (reference sequence). CDR3 length: 14 residues. The V end lost 5 bases, the J end lost 0 bases, and 8 bases lay between the germline ends. CDR3 nucleotide sequence: TGTGCCAGCAGTCCCCTTTATAGCAATCAGCCCCAGCATTTT. Translating gives CASSPLYSNQPQHF.

The CDR3 here is CASALVAGGPAGELFF. The CDR3 coding sequence is TGTGCCAGCGCCCTAGTGGCGGGAGGGCCCGCCGGGGAGCTGTTTTTT. The genes are TRBV9 and TRBJ2-2, with 9 bases matching TRBD2. The CDR3 sequence is 16 residues long. The germline CDR1 and CDR2 sequences are SGDLS and YYNGEE. J was trimmed by 6 bases and V by 7 bases; bases with no gene match: 13.

This chain uses TRBV18 with TRBJ1-2, with 7 bases aligning to TRBD1. Germline V CDR1 and CDR2: KGHSH, LQKENI. This CDR3 is 14 amino acids long. The J segment lost 7 bases and the V segment lost 3 bases, leaving 8 bases of the junction unmatched. The CDR3 DNA sequence: TGTGCCAGCTCACCGCCAGGGGGACCTATTGGCTACACCTTC. It specifies CASSPPGGPIGYTF.

V and J are TRBV7-2 and TRBJ2-7; 8 nucleotides agree with TRBD1. CDR1 is SGHTA, CDR2 FQGNSA, per germline. V trimming: 3 bases; J trimming: 6 bases; junction bases outside the gene matches: 13. The CDR3 covers 16 residues. CDR3 bases: TGTGCCAGCAGCTTGTTCCAGGGGGCTTTATCGAGCGAGCAGTACTTC. Encoded protein: CASSLFQGALSSEQYF.

A word on this clone: The same CDR3 also results from other DNA sequences found in this sample. This sequence joins TRBV7-9 and TRBJ1-2, with 7 bases matching TRBD1. The J segment lost 8 bases and the V segment lost 5 bases, leaving 5 bases of the junction unmatched. Germline CDR1 reads SEHNR; CDR2 reads FQNEAQ (reference sequence). There are 12 residues in the CDR3. The CDR3, as DNA: TGTGCCAGCAGCGCAACAGGGGACGGCTACACCTTC. Its translation: CASSATGDGYTF.